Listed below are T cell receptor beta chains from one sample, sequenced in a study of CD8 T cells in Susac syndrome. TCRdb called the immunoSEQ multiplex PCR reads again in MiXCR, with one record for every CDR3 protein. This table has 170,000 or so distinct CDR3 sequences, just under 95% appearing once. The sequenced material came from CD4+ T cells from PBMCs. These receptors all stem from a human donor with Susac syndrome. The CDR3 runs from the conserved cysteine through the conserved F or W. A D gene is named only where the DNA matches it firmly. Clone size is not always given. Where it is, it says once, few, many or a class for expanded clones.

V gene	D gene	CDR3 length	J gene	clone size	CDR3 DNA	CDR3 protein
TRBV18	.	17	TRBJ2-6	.	TGTGCCAGCTCTCCTTCGGGGGTTATCCCTGGGGCCAACGTCCTGACTTTC	CASSPSGVIPGANVLTF
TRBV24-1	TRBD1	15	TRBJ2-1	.	TGTGCCACCAGTGATGCCGGGACAGACACGAATGAGCAGTTCTTC	CATSDAGTDTNEQFF
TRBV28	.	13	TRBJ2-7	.	TGTGCCAGCAGGGGCGGGACACCTTACGAGCAGTACTTC	CASRGGTPYEQYF
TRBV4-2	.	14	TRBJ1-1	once	TGTGCCAGCAGCCAAGATTGGGGAAACACTGAAGCTTTCTTT	CASSQDWGNTEAFF
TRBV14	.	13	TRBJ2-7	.	TGTGCCAGCAGCTCTTCCTTACGCAACGAGCAGTACTTC	CASSSSLRNEQYF
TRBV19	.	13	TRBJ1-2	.	TGTGCCTCCCGGCCCACATCTAACTATGGCTACACCTTC	CASRPTSNYGYTF
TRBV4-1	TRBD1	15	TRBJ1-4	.	TGCGCCAGCAGCGTCCGAGACAGGGGAAATGAAAAACTGTTTTTT	CASSVRDRGNEKLFF
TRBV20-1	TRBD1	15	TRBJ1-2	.	TGCAGTGCTAGAGGATCAGGGGGCGCTCTGGATGGCTACACCTTC	CSARGSGGALDGYTF
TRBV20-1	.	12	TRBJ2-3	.	TGCAGTGCCCCAAGAGGGGCAGATACGCAGTATTTT	CSAPRGADTQYF
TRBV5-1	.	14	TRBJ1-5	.	TGCGCCAGCAGCGAGAGGGACCGCAATCAGCCCCAGCATTTT	CASSERDRNQPQHF
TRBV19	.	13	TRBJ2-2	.	TGTGCCAGTAGTGGGGCGGACACCGGGGAGCTGTTTTTT	CASSGADTGELFF
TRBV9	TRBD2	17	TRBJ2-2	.	TGTGCCAGCAGCGTAGTCGGTAGCGGGAGGTTGGCCGGGGAGCTGTTTTTT	CASSVVGSGRLAGELFF
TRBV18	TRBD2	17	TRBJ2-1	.	TGTGCCAGCTCTCTCAGGGGGGCTAGCGGGGATTACAATGAGCAGTTCTTC	CASSLRGASGDYNEQFF
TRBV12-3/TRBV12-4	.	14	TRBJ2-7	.	TGTGCCAGCAGTTTAGCGGGAGTTTTGGACGAGCAGTACTTC	CASSLAGVLDEQYF
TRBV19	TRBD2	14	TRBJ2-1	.	TGTGCCAGTGGAATTAGGGACTACCCGGATGAGCAGTTCTTC	CASGIRDYPDEQFF
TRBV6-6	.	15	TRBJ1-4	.	TGTGCCAGCAGTTCTGCCGGGGGCTTGAATGAAAAACTGTTTTTT	CASSSAGGLNEKLFF